This T cell receptor beta chain came from a study of shared clonotypes between healthy human individuals. Partitioning of CD4+ cells yielded a CD45RA+ naive subset and a CD45RA-negative memory subset. Using immunoSEQ multiplex PCR, the repertoire was profiled, and TCRdb retains in-frame clones only, with some absent. This table holds around 2.5 million clones, 90% to 95% found once. The receptor was derived from a man between 18 and 35 years old in good health. Some clones in this sample may be carry-over from other donors' samples. The sample taken for sequencing was naive CD4+ T cells from PBMCs. This sample's subset: CD45RA+ positively selected.

CDR3 nucleotide sequence: TGTGCCAGCAGTCCCGAGCGATACGGGGAGCTGTTTTTT. Amino acid sequence: CASSPERYGELFF. V and J are TRBV6-6 and TRBJ2-2; D is undetermined. This CDR3 has 13 amino acids. The germline V gene encodes CDR1 MNHNY and CDR2 SVGAGI (reference sequence). The germline V and J ends were trimmed by 5 bases and 7 bases, with 11 bases remaining between them.